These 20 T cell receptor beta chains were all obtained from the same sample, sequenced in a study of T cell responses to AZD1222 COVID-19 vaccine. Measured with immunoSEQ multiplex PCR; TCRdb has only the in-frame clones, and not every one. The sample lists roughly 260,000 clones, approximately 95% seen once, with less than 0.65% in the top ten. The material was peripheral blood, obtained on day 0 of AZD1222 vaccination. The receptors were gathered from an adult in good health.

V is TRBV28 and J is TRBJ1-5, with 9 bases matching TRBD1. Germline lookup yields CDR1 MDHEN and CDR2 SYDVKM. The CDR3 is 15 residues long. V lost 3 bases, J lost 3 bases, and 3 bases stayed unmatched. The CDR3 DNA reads TGTGCCAGCAGTTTTAGGGACAGGGACAATCAGCCCCAGCATTTT. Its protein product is CASSFRDRDNQPQHF.

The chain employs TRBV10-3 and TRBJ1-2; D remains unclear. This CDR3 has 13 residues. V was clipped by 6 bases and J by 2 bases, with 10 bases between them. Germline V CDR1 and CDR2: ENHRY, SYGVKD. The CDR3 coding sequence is TGTGCCATCAGCGGGGTCCGCAACTATGGCTACACCTTC. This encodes CAISGVRNYGYTF.

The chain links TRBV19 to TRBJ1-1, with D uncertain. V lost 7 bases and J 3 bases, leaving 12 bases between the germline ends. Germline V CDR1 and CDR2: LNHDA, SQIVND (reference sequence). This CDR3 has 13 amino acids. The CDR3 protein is CASKESRDTEAFF. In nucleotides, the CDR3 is TGTGCCAGTAAGGAGAGTCGTGACACTGAAGCTTTCTTT.

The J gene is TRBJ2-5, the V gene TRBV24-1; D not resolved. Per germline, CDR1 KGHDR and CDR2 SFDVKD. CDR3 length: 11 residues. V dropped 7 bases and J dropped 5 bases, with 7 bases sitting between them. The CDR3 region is CATSPGETQYF. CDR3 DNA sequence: TGTGCCACCAGCCCCGGGGAGACCCAGTACTTC.

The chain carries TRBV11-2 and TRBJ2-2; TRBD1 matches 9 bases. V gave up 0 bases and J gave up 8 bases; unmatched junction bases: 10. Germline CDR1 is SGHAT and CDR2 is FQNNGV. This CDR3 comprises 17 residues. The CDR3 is CASSLDSRTGEQGELFF. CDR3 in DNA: TGTGCCAGCAGCTTAGATAGTAGGACAGGGGAACAAGGGGAGCTGTTTTTT.

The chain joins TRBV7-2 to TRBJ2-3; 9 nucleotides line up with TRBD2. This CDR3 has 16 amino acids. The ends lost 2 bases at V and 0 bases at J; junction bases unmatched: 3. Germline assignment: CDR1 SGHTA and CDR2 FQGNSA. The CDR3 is CASSLILAGSTDTQYF. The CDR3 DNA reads TGTGCCAGCAGCTTAATACTAGCGGGTAGCACAGATACGCAGTATTTT.

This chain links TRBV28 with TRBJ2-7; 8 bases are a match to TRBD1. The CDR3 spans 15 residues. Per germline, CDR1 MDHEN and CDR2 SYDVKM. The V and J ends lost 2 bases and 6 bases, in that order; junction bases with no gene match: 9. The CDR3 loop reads CASSLGATGAGEQYF. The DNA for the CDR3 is TGTGCCAGCAGTTTAGGGGCGACAGGGGCCGGCGAGCAGTACTTC.

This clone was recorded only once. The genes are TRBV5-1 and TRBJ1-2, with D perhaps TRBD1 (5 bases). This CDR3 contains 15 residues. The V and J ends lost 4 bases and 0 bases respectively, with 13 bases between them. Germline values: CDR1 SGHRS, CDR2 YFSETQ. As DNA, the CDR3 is TGCGCCAGCAGCAGTGGGACGGCAACTAACTATGGCTACACCTTC. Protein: CASSSGTATNYGYTF.

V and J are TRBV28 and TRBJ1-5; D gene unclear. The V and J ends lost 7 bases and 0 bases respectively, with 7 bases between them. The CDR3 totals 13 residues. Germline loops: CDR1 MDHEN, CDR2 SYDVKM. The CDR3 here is CASTVNSNQPQHF. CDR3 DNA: TGTGCCAGCACCGTAAATAGCAATCAGCCCCAGCATTTT.

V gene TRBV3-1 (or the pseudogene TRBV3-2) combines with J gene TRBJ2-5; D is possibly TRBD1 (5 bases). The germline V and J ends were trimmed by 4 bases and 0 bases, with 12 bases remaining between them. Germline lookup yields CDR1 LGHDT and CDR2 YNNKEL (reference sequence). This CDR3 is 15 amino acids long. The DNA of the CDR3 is TGTGCCAGCAGCCCCCAGGACACATACCAAGAGACCCAGTACTTC. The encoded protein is CASSPQDTYQETQYF.

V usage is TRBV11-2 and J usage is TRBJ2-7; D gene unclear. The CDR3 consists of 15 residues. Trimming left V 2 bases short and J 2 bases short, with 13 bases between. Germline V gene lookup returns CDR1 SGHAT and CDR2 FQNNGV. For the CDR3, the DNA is TGTGCCAGCAGCTTAAGTCTCGCGGAAGCCTACGAGCAGTACTTC. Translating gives CASSLSLAEAYEQYF.

CDR3 residues: CASSSAEREIQGEQFF. The DNA of the CDR3 is TGCGCCAGCAGCTCAGCCGAGCGAGAAATACAGGGTGAGCAGTTCTTC. The rearrangement uses TRBV5-1 and TRBJ2-1; possibly TRBD1 for D (6 bases). V was cut by 3 bases and J by 9 bases, with 22 bases left in between. Germline CDR1 and CDR2: SGHRS and YFSETQ. This CDR3 region has 16 residues.

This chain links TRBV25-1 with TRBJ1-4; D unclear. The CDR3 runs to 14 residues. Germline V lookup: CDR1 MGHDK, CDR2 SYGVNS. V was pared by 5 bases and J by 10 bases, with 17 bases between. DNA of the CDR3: TGTGCCAGCAGTAGACAAGGGAGGGAAGTAAAACTGTTTTTT. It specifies CASSRQGREVKLFF.

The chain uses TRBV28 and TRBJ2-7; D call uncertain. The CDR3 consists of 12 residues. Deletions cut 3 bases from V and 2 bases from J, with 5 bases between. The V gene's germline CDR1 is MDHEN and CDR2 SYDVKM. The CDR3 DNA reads TGTGCCAGCAGTTTCCGGCCCTACGAGCAGTACTTC. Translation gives CASSFRPYEQYF.

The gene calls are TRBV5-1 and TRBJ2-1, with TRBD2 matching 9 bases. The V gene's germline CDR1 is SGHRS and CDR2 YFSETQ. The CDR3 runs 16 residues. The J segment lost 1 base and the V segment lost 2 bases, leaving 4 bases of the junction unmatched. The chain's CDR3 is CASSFTSGRSYNEQFF. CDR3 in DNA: TGCGCCAGCAGCTTTACTAGCGGGCGATCCTACAATGAGCAGTTCTTC.

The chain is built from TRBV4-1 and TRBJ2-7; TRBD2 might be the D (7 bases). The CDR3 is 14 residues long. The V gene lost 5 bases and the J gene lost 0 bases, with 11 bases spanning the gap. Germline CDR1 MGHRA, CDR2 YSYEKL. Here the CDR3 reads CASSGGGPSYEQYF. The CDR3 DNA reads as TGCGCCAGCAGCGGCGGGGGCCCCTCCTACGAGCAGTACTTC.

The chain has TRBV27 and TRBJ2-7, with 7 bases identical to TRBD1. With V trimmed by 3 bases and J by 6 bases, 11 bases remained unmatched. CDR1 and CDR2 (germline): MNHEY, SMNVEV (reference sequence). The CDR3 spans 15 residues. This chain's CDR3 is CASSFSTGVSVEQYF. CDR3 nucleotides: TGTGCCAGCAGTTTTTCTACAGGGGTTTCCGTCGAGCAGTACTTC.

CDR3 residues: CASHPGGTYDYGYTF. For the CDR3, the DNA is TGTGCCAGCCACCCGGGGGGGACTTACGACTATGGCTACACCTTC. This chain uses TRBV9 with TRBJ1-2; D possibly corresponds to TRBD1 (5 bases). CDR1 and CDR2 from the germline V gene are SGDLS and YYNGEE. The germline V and J ends were trimmed by 7 bases and 3 bases, with 19 bases remaining between them. This CDR3 is built from 15 residues.

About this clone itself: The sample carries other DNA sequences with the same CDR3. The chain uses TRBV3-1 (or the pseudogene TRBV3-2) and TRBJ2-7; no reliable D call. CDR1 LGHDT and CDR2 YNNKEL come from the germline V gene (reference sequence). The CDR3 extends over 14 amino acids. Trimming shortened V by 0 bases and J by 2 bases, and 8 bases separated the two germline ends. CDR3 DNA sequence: TGTGCCAGCAGCCAAGAGGGCACAGCCTACGAGCAGTACTTC. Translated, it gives CASSQEGTAYEQYF.

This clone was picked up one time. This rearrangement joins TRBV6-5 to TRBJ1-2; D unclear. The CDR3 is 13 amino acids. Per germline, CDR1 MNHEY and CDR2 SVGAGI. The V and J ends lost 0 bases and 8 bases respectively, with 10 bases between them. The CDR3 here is CASSYSKGKGYTF. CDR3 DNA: TGTGCCAGCAGTTACTCGAAAGGGAAAGGCTACACCTTC.